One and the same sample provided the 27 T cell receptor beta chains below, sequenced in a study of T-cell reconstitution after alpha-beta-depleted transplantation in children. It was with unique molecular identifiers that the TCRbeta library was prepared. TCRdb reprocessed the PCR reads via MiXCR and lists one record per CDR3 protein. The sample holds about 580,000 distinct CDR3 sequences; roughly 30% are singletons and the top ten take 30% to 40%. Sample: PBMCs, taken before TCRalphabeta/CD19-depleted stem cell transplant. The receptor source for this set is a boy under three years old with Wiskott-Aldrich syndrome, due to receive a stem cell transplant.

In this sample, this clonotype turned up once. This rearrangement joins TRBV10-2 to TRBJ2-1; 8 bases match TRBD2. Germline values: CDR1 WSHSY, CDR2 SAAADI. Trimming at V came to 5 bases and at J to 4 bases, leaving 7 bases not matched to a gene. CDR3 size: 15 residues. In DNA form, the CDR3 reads TGCGCCAGCAGTAATCTAGCGGGTCTATACAATGAGCAGTTCTTC. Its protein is CASSNLAGLYNEQFF.

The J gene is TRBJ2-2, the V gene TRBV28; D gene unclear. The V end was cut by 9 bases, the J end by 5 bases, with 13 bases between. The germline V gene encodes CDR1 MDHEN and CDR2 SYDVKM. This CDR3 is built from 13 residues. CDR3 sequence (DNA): TGTGCCAGTCTCACTGAGATGACCGGGGAGCTGTTTTTT. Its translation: CASLTEMTGELFF.

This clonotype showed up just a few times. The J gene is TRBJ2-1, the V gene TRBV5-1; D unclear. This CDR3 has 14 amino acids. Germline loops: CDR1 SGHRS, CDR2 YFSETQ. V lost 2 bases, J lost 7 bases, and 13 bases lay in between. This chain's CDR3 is CASSFGFGLNEQFF. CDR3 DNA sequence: TGCGCCAGCAGCTTCGGCTTTGGTTTGAATGAGCAGTTCTTC.

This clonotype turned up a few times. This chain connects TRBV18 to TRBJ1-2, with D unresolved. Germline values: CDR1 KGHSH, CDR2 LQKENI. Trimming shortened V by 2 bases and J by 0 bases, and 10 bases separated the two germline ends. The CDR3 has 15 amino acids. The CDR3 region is CASSPLRGANYGYTF. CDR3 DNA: TGTGCCAGCTCACCATTGCGCGGAGCTAACTATGGCTACACCTTC.

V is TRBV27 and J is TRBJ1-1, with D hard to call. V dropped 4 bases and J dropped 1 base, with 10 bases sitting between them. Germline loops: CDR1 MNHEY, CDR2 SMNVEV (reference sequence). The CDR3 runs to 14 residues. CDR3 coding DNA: TGTGCCAGCAGTTCCCCGACCACGAACACTGAAGCTTTCTTT. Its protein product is CASSSPTTNTEAFF.

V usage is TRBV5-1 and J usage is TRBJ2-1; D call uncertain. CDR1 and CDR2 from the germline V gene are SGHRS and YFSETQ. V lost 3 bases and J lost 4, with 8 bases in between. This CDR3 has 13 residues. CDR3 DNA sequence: TGCGCCAGCAGCTCCCGGGCGTACAATGAGCAGTTCTTC. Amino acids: CASSSRAYNEQFF.

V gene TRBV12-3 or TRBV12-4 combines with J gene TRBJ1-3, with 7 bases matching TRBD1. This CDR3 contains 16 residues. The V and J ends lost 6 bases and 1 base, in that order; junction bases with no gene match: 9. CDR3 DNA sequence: TGTGCCAGCAGCCCAAGACAGGGCGGGTCTGGAAACACCATATATTTT. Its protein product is CASSPRQGGSGNTIYF.

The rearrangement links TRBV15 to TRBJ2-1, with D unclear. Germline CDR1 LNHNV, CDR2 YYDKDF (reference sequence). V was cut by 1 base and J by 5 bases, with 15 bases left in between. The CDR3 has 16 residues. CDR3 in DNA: TGTGCCACCAGCAGAGTTCGGCAGACCTTAAACAATGAGCAGTTCTTC. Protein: CATSRVRQTLNNEQFF.

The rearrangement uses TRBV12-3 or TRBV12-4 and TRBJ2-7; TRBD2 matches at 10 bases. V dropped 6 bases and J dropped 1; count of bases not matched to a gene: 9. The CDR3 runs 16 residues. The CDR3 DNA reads TGTGCCAGCAGCCCAGGCAGCGGGAGGGCATCCTACGAGCAGTACTTC. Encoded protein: CASSPGSGRASYEQYF.

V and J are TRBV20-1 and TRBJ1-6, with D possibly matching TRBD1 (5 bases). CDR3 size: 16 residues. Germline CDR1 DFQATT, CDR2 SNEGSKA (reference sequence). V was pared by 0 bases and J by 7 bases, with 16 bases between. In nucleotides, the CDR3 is TGCAGTGCTAGAGAGCTGCGGCGGGCAGGGAATTCACCCCTCCACTTT. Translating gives CSARELRRAGNSPLHF.

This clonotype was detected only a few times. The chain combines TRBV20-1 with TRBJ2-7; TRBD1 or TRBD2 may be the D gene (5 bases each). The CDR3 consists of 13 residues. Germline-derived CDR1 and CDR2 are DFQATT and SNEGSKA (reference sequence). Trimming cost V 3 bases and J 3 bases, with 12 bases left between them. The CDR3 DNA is TGCAGTGCTAGGGTGGGGGTAATCTACGAGCAGTACTTC. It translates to CSARVGVIYEQYF.

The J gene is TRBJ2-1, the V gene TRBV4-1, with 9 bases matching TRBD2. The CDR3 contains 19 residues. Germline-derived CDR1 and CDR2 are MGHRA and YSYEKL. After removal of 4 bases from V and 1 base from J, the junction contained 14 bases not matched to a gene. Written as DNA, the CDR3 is TGCGCCAGCAGCCCCCTCGACGTCTTCAGCGGGAGGTCCTACAATGAGCAGTTCTTC. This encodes CASSPLDVFSGRSYNEQFF.

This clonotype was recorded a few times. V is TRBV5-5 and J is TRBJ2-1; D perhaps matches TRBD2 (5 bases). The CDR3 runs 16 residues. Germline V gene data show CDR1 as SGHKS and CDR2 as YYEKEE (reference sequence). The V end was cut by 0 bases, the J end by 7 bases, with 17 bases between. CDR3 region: CASSLEWAGERNEQFF. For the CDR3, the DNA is TGTGCCAGCAGCTTGGAGTGGGCTGGGGAGAGAAATGAGCAGTTCTTC.

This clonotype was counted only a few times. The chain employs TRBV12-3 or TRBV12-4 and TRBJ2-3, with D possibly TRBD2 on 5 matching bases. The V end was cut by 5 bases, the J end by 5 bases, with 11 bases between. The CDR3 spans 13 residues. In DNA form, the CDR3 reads TGTGCCAGCAGTGCCCTCGGGGAAGATACGCAGTATTTT. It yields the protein CASSALGEDTQYF.

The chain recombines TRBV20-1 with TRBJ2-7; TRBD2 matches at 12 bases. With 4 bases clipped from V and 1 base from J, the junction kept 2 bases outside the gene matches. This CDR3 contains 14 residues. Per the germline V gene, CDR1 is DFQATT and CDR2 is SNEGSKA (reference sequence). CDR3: CSAKLAGGSYEQYF. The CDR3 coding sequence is TGCAGTGCTAAGCTAGCGGGAGGGTCCTACGAGCAGTACTTC.

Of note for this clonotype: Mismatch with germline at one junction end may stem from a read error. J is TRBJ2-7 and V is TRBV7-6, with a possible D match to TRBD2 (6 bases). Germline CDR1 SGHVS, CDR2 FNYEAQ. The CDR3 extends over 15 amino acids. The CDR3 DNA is TGTGCCAGCAGTTTAGGGGACGGGGGTACTTACGAGCAGTACTTC. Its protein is CASSLGDGGTYEQYF.

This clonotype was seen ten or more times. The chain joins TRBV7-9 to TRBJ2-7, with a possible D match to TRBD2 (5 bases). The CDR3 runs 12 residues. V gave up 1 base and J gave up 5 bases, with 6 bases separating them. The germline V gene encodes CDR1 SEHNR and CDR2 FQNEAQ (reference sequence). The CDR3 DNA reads TGTGCCAGCAGCTTAGGACTAAACGAGCAGTACTTC. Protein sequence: CASSLGLNEQYF.

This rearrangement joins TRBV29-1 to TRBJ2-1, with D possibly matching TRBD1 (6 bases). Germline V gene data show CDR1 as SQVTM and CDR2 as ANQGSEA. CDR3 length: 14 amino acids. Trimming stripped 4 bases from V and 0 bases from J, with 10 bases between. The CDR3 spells CSVAARGSYNEQFF. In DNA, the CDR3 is TGCAGCGTTGCGGCCAGGGGCTCCTACAATGAGCAGTTCTTC.

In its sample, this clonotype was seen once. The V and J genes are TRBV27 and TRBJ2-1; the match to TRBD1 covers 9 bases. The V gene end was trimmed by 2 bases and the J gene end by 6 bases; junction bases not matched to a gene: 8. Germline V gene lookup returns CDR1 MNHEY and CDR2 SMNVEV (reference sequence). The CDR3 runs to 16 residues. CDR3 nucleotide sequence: TGTGCCAGCAGTTTAATCGACAGGGGGGTCTGCAATGAGCAGTTCTTC. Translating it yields CASSLIDRGVCNEQFF.

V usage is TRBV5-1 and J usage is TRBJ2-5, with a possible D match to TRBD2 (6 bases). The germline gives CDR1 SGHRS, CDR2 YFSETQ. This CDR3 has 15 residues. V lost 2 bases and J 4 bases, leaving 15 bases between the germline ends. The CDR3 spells CASSFPGVLGETQYF. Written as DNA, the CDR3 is TGCGCCAGCAGCTTTCCGGGAGTTCTCGGAGAGACCCAGTACTTC.

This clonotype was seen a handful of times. CDR3: CASSTRTGSNQPQHF. CDR3 coding DNA: TGTGCCAGCAGCACCAGGACAGGGAGCAATCAGCCCCAGCATTTT. The chain recombines TRBV7-2 with TRBJ1-5; 8 bases align to TRBD1. Germline-derived CDR1 and CDR2 are SGHTA and FQGNSA. The CDR3 runs to 15 residues. J was trimmed by 1 base and V by 5 bases; bases with no gene match: 4.

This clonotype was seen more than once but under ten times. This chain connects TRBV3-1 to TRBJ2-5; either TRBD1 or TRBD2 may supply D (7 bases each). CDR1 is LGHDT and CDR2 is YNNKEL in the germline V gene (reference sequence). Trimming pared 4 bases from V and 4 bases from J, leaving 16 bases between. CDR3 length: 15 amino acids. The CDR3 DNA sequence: TGTGCCAGCAGCCCGCGCACAGGGGAGGGAGAGACCCAGTACTTC. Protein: CASSPRTGEGETQYF.

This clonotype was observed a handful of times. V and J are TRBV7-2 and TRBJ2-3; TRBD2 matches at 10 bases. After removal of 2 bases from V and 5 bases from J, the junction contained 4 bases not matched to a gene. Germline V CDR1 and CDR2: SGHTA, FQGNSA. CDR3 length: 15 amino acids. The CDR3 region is CASSLSGRGVDTQYF. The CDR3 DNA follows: TGTGCCAGCAGCTTAAGCGGGAGGGGCGTAGATACGCAGTATTTT.

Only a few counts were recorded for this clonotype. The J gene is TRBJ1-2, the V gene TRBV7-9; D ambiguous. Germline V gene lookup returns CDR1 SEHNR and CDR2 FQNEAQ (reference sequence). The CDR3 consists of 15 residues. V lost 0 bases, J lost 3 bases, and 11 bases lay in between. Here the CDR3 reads CASSLAGRDDYGYTF. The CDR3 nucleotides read TGTGCCAGCAGCTTAGCAGGTCGAGACGACTATGGCTACACCTTC.

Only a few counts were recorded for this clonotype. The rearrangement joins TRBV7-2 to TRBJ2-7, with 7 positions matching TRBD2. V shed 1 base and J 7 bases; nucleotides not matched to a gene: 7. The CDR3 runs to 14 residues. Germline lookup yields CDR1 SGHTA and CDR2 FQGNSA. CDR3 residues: CASSLVAGALEQYF. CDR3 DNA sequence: TGTGCCAGCAGCTTAGTGGCGGGAGCTTTAGAGCAGTACTTC.

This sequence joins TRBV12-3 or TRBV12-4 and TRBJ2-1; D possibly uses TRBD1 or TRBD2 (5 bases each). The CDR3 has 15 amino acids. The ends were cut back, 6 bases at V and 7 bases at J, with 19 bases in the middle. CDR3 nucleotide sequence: TGTGCCAGCAGAAACAGGTTCCTAGCCCGGAATGAGCAGTTCTTC. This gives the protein CASRNRFLARNEQFF.

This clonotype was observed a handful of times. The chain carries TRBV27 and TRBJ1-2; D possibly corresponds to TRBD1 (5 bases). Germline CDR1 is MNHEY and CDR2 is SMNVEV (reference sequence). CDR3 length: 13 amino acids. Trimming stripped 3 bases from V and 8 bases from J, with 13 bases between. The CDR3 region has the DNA TGTGCCAGCAGTTTGGGGGTTCGCGGGGGCTACACCTTC. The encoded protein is CASSLGVRGGYTF.